The 30 T cell receptor beta chains below come from one sample, sequenced in a study of blood T cell repertoires in COVID-19. Data came from immunoSEQ multiplex PCR; TCRdb stores just in-frame clones and leaves some out. Here the sample spans roughly 200,000 clones, roughly 77% being singletons. Sample: peripheral blood. These TCRs come from a woman in her thirties or forties with COVID-19, enrolled during active disease.

The chain couples TRBV3-1 (or the pseudogene TRBV3-2) to TRBJ1-1, with no clear D. Germline V gene sequence: CDR1 LGHDT, CDR2 YNNKEL (reference sequence). This CDR3 region has 11 residues. With 2 bases removed from V and 8 bases from J, the gap between germline ends came to 6 bases. The CDR3 DNA reads as TGTGCCAGCAGCCAACGGTACGAAGCTTTCTTT. Amino acids: CASSQRYEAFF.

The rearrangement uses TRBV10-3 and TRBJ2-1; 9 positions match TRBD1. The V gene end was trimmed by 0 bases and the J gene end by 15 bases; junction bases not matched to a gene: 3. The CDR3 has 12 amino acids. Germline lookup yields CDR1 ENHRY and CDR2 SYGVKD. The chain's CDR3 is CAISESKDRGFF. Here the CDR3 DNA reads TGTGCCATCAGTGAGTCGAAGGACAGGGGGTTCTTC.

This clone occurred once. The V and J genes are TRBV10-1 and TRBJ2-6; possibly TRBD2 for D (6 bases). The CDR3 spans 14 residues. Trimming removed 6 bases at V and 2 bases at J, with 8 bases between. Looked up from germline, CDR1 is WNHNN and CDR2 is SYGVQD (reference sequence). CDR3 region: CASSWGAGANVLTF. In DNA form, the CDR3 reads TGCGCCAGCAGCTGGGGGGCTGGGGCCAACGTCCTGACTTTC.

This chain links TRBV3-1 (or the pseudogene TRBV3-2) with TRBJ2-1; possibly TRBD2 for D (6 bases). The CDR3 runs 16 residues. Germline assignment: CDR1 LGHDT and CDR2 YNNKEL (reference sequence). The V gene lost 1 base and the J gene lost 7 bases, with 17 bases spanning the gap. In nucleotides, the CDR3 is TGTGCCAGCAGCCAAGTTCTGGCGGGGACGCCAAATGAGCAGTTCTTC. Amino acid sequence: CASSQVLAGTPNEQFF.

The chain carries TRBV6-2 or TRBV6-3 and TRBJ1-4; 7 bases fit TRBD1. Trimming took 2 bases from V and 15 from J; bases not matched to a gene: 6. CDR3 length: 12 residues. Germline assignment: CDR1 MNHEY and CDR2 SVGEGT. The CDR3 coding sequence is TGTGCCAGCAGTTACCCACAGGGGAATGTGTTTTTT. Translation: CASSYPQGNVFF.

The chain has TRBV27 and TRBJ2-1, with 7 bases aligning to TRBD2. This CDR3 has 14 amino acids. Germline V gene sequence: CDR1 MNHEY, CDR2 SMNVEV (reference sequence). The V and J ends lost 3 bases and 10 bases, in that order; junction bases with no gene match: 9. CDR3 region: CASSFPGAGREQFF. The DNA of the CDR3 is TGTGCCAGCAGTTTCCCTGGAGCGGGACGGGAGCAGTTCTTC.

This sequence joins TRBV24-1 and TRBJ1-1; no clear D gene. The CDR3 covers 13 residues. The germline V gene encodes CDR1 KGHDR and CDR2 SFDVKD. With 9 bases removed from V and 0 bases from J, the gap between germline ends came to 10 bases. The CDR3 region has the DNA TGTGCCACCCAGGCCGCCATGAACACTGAAGCTTTCTTT. Translating gives CATQAAMNTEAFF.

The rearrangement uses TRBV7-9 and TRBJ1-5; the match to TRBD1 covers 9 bases. V shed 6 bases, J shed 4 bases, and the junction held 4 bases outside the gene matches. Germline CDR1 SEHNR, CDR2 FQNEAQ (reference sequence). This CDR3 has 14 residues. The DNA of the CDR3 is TGTGCCAGCAGTTGGGACAGGGCGAATCAGCCCCAGCATTTT. Translating it yields CASSWDRANQPQHF.

V is TRBV6-5 and J is TRBJ2-7, with a possible D match to TRBD1 (6 bases). The CDR3 length is 13 residues. Per the germline V gene, CDR1 is MNHEY and CDR2 is SVGAGI. V gave up 5 bases and J gave up 4 bases, with 12 bases separating them. CDR3 coding DNA: TGTGCCAGCAGTAGAAACAGGGTATACGAGCAGTACTTC. This codes for CASSRNRVYEQYF.

This clone is a singleton in its sample. The genes are TRBV5-8 and TRBJ2-3, with D possibly being TRBD2 (5 bases). Per the germline V gene, CDR1 is SGHTS and CDR2 is YDEGEE. The CDR3 extends over 14 amino acids. The V gene lost 5 bases and the J gene lost 2 bases, with 12 bases spanning the gap. The CDR3 DNA is TGTGCCAGCAGTGAGTCGGGGTACACAGATACGCAGTATTTT. Amino acid sequence: CASSESGYTDTQYF.

This clone was counted a few times. Distinct nucleotide sequences in the sample also encode this CDR3. This chain uses TRBV7-9 with TRBJ1-1; 8 bases match TRBD1. CDR3 length: 14 amino acids. In germline, CDR1 is SEHNR, CDR2 FQNEAQ (reference sequence). With 2 bases clipped from V and 1 base from J, the junction kept 0 bases outside the gene matches. This chain's CDR3 is CASSLTGGNTEAFF. In DNA, the CDR3 is TGTGCCAGCAGCTTAACAGGGGGGAACACTGAAGCTTTCTTT.

The genes are TRBV5-1 and TRBJ1-3; 11 bases agree with TRBD1. V lost 5 bases to trimming and J lost 1 base; unmatched junction nucleotides: 8. This CDR3 region has 17 residues. CDR1 is SGHRS, CDR2 YFSETQ, per germline. The CDR3 DNA reads TGCGCCAGCAGGCCGGGACAGGGGGTACTTTCTGGAAACACCATATATTTT. This encodes CASRPGQGVLSGNTIYF.

The V gene is TRBV7-9, the J gene TRBJ2-7, with TRBD1 matching 9 bases. With 5 bases clipped from V and 7 bases from J, the junction kept 9 bases outside the gene matches. CDR3 size: 14 residues. Germline V gene data show CDR1 as SEHNR and CDR2 as FQNEAQ (reference sequence). Here the CDR3 DNA reads TGTGCCAGCAGCCCAACAGGGGGCCTGCTGGAGCAGTACTTC. Residues: CASSPTGGLLEQYF.

The CDR3 DNA sequence: TGTGCCTGGACAGGGGCCGGTAAGGAACTGTTTTTT. Translating it yields CAWTGAGKELFF. The rearrangement joins TRBV30 to TRBJ1-4; weak D call: TRBD1 (6 bases). V gave up 4 bases and J gave up 12 bases, with 15 bases separating them. This CDR3 comprises 12 residues. Germline V gene data show CDR1 as GTSNPN and CDR2 as SVGIG (reference sequence).

The chain has TRBV6-5 and TRBJ1-2; 9 nucleotides agree with TRBD1. The CDR3 length is 14 residues. V lost 8 bases and J lost 5; bases outside the gene matches: 9. From germline, CDR1 is MNHEY and CDR2 SVGAGI. CDR3 residues: CASGKTGGGYGYTF. The CDR3 nucleotides read TGTGCCAGCGGAAAAACAGGGGGCGGGTATGGCTACACCTTC.

The chain joins TRBV7-9 to TRBJ1-6, with D possibly matching TRBD1 (5 bases). The CDR3 runs 15 residues. Trimming took 3 bases from V and 5 from J, leaving 11 bases between them. The germline gives CDR1 SEHNR, CDR2 FQNEAQ (reference sequence). CDR3 in amino acids: CASSFLGGDNSPLHF. The DNA for the CDR3 is TGTGCCAGCAGCTTTTTGGGGGGGGATAATTCACCCCTCCACTTT.

CDR3 residues: CATAGQGLGANVLTF. Here the CDR3 DNA reads TGCGCCACTGCGGGACAGGGGCTTGGGGCCAACGTCCTGACTTTC. This chain connects TRBV4-1 to TRBJ2-6; 10 bases line up with TRBD1. The germline V gene has CDR1 MGHRA and CDR2 YSYEKL. This CDR3 comprises 15 residues. Losses at the gene ends were 10 bases for V and 3 bases for J; bases not matched to a gene: 6.

The V and J genes are TRBV27 and TRBJ1-1; D gene unclear. V was pared by 6 bases and J by 0 bases, with 11 bases between. The germline gives CDR1 MNHEY, CDR2 SMNVEV (reference sequence). The CDR3 loop spans 14 amino acids. The CDR3 bases are TGTGCCAGCAGCGAACTCCAAGTGAACACTGAAGCTTTCTTT. Translating gives CASSELQVNTEAFF.

The V and J genes are TRBV27 and TRBJ2-5; 8 bases are a match to TRBD2. The V gene end was trimmed by 3 bases and the J gene end by 5 bases; junction bases not matched to a gene: 2. Germline lookup yields CDR1 MNHEY and CDR2 SMNVEV (reference sequence). The CDR3 totals 13 residues. Written as DNA, the CDR3 is TGTGCCAGCAGTTTCCGGGAGGGGGAGACCCAGTACTTC. Its translation is CASSFREGETQYF.

This sequence joins TRBV11-2 and TRBJ2-7; the match to TRBD1 covers 9 bases. The germline V gene has CDR1 SGHAT and CDR2 FQNNGV. V lost 5 bases and J lost 11; bases outside the gene matches: 7. The length of the CDR3 is 12 residues. The CDR3 DNA reads as TGTGCCAGCAGCCTAAACAGGGGGCGAAAGTACTTC. Amino acids: CASSLNRGRKYF.

The CDR3 sequence: CASSPPVGLAGERETQYF. CDR3 DNA: TGTGCCAGCAGCCCCCCCGTCGGACTAGCGGGAGAACGGGAGACCCAGTACTTC. This sequence joins TRBV3-1 (or the pseudogene TRBV3-2) and TRBJ2-5, with 13 bases fitting TRBD2. Germline V gives CDR1 LGHDT, CDR2 YNNKEL (reference sequence). With V trimmed by 4 bases and J by 5 bases, 13 bases remained unmatched. This CDR3 contains 18 residues.

The chain uses TRBV10-3 and TRBJ2-7, with TRBD2 matching over 13 bases. The ends lost 5 bases at V and 7 bases at J; junction bases unmatched: 8. CDR1 ENHRY and CDR2 SYGVKD come from the germline V gene. CDR3 length equals 15 residues. The CDR3 DNA reads as TGTGCCATCAGTCCCCGGGGGACTAGCGGGGATGAGCAGTACTTC. Translation: CAISPRGTSGDEQYF.

The V gene is TRBV6-1, the J gene TRBJ1-2, with D tentatively TRBD1 (6 bases). V was clipped by 3 bases and J by 1 base, with 12 bases between them. CDR1 is MNHNS, CDR2 SASEGT, per germline. This CDR3 has 15 amino acids. The CDR3 region is CASSEGGAHNYGYTF. The CDR3 DNA sequence: TGTGCCAGCAGTGAGGGGGGGGCGCATAACTATGGCTACACCTTC.

This chain joins TRBV20-1 and TRBJ1-5, with 8 bases that match TRBD1. The CDR3 has 17 amino acids. V lost 3 bases and J lost 4; bases outside the gene matches: 14. CDR1 is DFQATT and CDR2 is SNEGSKA in the germline V gene (reference sequence). The CDR3 protein is CSASSGLGTGLNQPQHF. The CDR3 DNA reads as TGCAGTGCTAGTAGTGGCCTCGGGACAGGTTTGAATCAGCCCCAGCATTTT.

This chain links TRBV6-6 with TRBJ1-2; TRBD1 matches at 10 bases. Germline-derived CDR1 and CDR2 are MNHNY and SVGAGI (reference sequence). The junction had 10 bases not matched to a gene; V was cut back by 7 bases and J by 8 bases. The length of the CDR3 is 14 residues. CDR3 coding DNA: TGTGCCAGCACCGATGGGACAGGGGCTCGGGGCTACACCTTC. Translation: CASTDGTGARGYTF.

This clone was recorded once. This rearrangement joins TRBV7-2 to TRBJ2-5, with D perhaps TRBD2 (7 bases). The CDR3 length is 13 residues. V was cut by 4 bases and J by 5 bases, with 11 bases left in between. Germline assignment: CDR1 SGHTA and CDR2 FQGNSA. CDR3 protein: CASSSKGGETQYF. In DNA, the CDR3 is TGTGCCAGCAGCTCTAAGGGGGGGGAGACCCAGTACTTC.

This clone was observed a few times. The rearrangement uses TRBV10-3 and TRBJ1-1; 7 bases match TRBD1. The CDR3 runs to 13 residues. V lost 9 bases, J lost 4 bases, and 8 bases stayed unmatched. Germline lookup yields CDR1 ENHRY and CDR2 SYGVKD. CDR3 protein: CAISGTAITEAFF. In DNA form, the CDR3 reads TGTGCCATTTCCGGGACAGCAATCACTGAAGCTTTCTTT.

The DNA of the CDR3 is TGTGCCAGCAGCTTAGCGAGGTTTGGCCGAACTAACTATGGCTACACCTTC. It codes for CASSLARFGRTNYGYTF. V and J are TRBV7-8 and TRBJ1-2; D is unclear. The CDR3 is 17 amino acids. V was cut by 0 bases and J by 0 bases, with 14 bases left in between. The germline gives CDR1 SGHVS, CDR2 FQNEAQ.

The rearrangement links TRBV10-3 to TRBJ2-3; tentative D call: TRBD2 (5 bases). The CDR3 extends over 15 amino acids. The germline V gene encodes CDR1 ENHRY and CDR2 SYGVKD. Trimming took off 4 bases at V and 1 base at J, with 12 bases between the two ends. CDR3 sequence (DNA): TGTGCCATCAGTGCTTCAGAGGAGGGCACAGATACGCAGTATTTT. Its protein is CAISASEEGTDTQYF.

CDR3 residues: CASSRTFLYGYTF. The CDR3 coding sequence is TGTGCCAGCTCACGGACATTCTTATATGGCTACACCTTC. The chain employs TRBV18 and TRBJ1-2; D may be TRBD1 (5 bases). CDR3 size: 13 residues. V was shortened by 4 bases and J by 5 bases, with 11 bases between the two germline ends. CDR1 is KGHSH, CDR2 LQKENI, per germline.